What follows is one T cell receptor (beta chain) and its context. Its antigen is still unknown. The data were obtained in a study of CD8+ T cells in alopecia areata. Study-level information: It was oral tofacitinib, at 5 to 10 mg twice daily, that treated patients received. General study points: Lesional scalp, especially alopecia totalis/universalis, showed higher clonality than normal scalp. Given one nonresponder, whether baseline CD8+ expansion relates to response remains uncertain.

This CDR3 has 15 amino acids. Germline-derived CDR1 and CDR2 are SGHAT and FQNNGV. Between the trimmed V and J ends, which lost 0 bases and 3 bases, there was a span of 11 bases. Treatment here: oral pan-JAK inhibitor, 5-10 mg twice daily. Patients with alopecia areata provided lesional scalp punch biopsies as well as peripheral blood. Extracted RNA was reverse transcribed into cDNA, the sequencing template. Only in-frame clones appear in the TCRdb table, and some are missing; sequencing was by immunoSEQ multiplex PCR. The top ten hold around 3.4% of the sample, which has under 150,000 clones, around three fifths seen once.

This sequence joins TRBV11-2 and TRBJ1-2; D is uncertain. The sequencing used CD4+ T cells sorted from blood, collected at week 24, from a patient treated with tofacitinib. The TCR sequence derives from a human donor with alopecia areata. As DNA, the CDR3 is TGTGCCAGCAGCTTAGATTCGGGGAACTACTATGGCTACACCTTC. Amino acid sequence: CASSLDSGNYYGYTF.